This T cell receptor beta chain was profiled in a study of blood T cells in healthy people across ages. Germline-derived CDR1 and CDR2 are SNHLY and FYNNEI. V dropped 1 base and J dropped 6 bases, with 17 bases sitting between them. This CDR3 region has 16 residues. The use of a sample-barcoded 5' primer and a J-beta primer mix characterized a second PCR of roughly 6 to 11 cycles. Via MiXCR, TCRdb re-called the 5' RACE reads, giving one row per CDR3 protein. There are 1.5 million to 2 million distinct CDR3 sequences in the sample; roughly 50% occur only once, and roughly 2% lies in the top ten. The V call is TRBV2, the J call TRBJ2-3; maybe TRBD1 (6 bases). Sequencing was performed on blood. The origin of this receptor is a woman in her forties in good health. The CDR3 DNA reads as TGTGCCAGCAGTGAAGAGGGGACAAGGATCTCGGATACGCAGTATTTT. Translation gives CASSEEGTRISDTQYF. Full variable domain (rest looked up from reference TRBV2 and TRBJ2-3): EPEVTQTPSHQVTQMGQEVILRCVPISNHLYFYWYRQILGQKVEFLVSFYNNEISEKSEIFDDQFSVERPDGSNFTLKIRSTKLEDSAMYFCASSEEGTRISDTQYFGPGTRLTVL.